This T cell receptor (beta chain) comes out of a study of early T cells in non-severe SARS-CoV-2 infection. TCRdb independently ran MiXCR on the 5' RACE reads; one entry per CDR3 protein. The sample has 60,000 or so distinct CDR3 sequences, 10% to 15% seen once; the top ten hold 1.3% to 1.5%. CDR1 SNHLY and CDR2 FYNNEI come from the germline V gene. V shed 6 bases, J shed 4 bases, and the junction held 8 bases outside the gene matches. This CDR3 has 15 residues. At least ten counts were recorded for this clonotype. The clonotype was recovered from an adult who was a healthcare worker with PCR-confirmed SARS-CoV-2 infection or an uninfected control (not recorded which). The V call is TRBV2, the J call TRBJ1-5, with 8 bases that match TRBD1. The material was whole blood, obtained at baseline. CDR3 in DNA: TGTGCCAGCAGCGAGACAGGGGATTGGAATCAGCCCCAGCATTTT. This gives the protein CASSETGDWNQPQHF.